The T cell receptor beta chain under discussion was sequenced for a study of shared clonotypes between healthy human individuals. Study background: Every donor yielded three CD4 naive, three CD4 memory, two CD8 naive and one CD8 memory plate.

Study results and limitations: Relative to memory subsets, naive subsets generally showed larger estimated richness. The diversity represented, both genetic and in exposure history, was limited by few donors. Non-shared clonotypes had lower generation probabilities than those shared by all four donors.

The CDR3 runs 14 residues. Unmatched junction bases numbered 6, after V lost 6 bases and J lost 5 bases. CDR1 is SGHTA, CDR2 FQGNSA, per germline. Generated by immunoSEQ multiplex PCR, the TCRdb table keeps only in-frame clones and is missing some. The sample yields roughly 2,300,000 clones, 85% to 95% seen once. As concerns this clone: Its cognate antigen is unknown.

Sequenced input: naive CD4+ T cells from PBMCs. Documented subset: CD45RA+ positively selected. The sequence derives from a man aged 18 to 30 in good health. Some clones in this sample may be carry-over from other donors' samples. J is TRBJ2-5 and V is TRBV7-2; 10 bases are shared with TRBD2. The DNA for the CDR3 is TGTGCCAGCAGGCGAGAGACTAGCGGGGAGACCCAGTACTTC. Protein sequence: CASRRETSGETQYF.